The next 30 T cell receptor beta chains were all read from a single sample in a study of OX40 agonist ivuxolimab in advanced cancers. The repertoire was sequenced with immunoSEQ multiplex PCR; TCRdb's copy has only in-frame clones and lacks some. The sample consists of 120,000 or so clones, just over 90% of them appearing once. The sample here was CD4+ or CD8+ T cells sorted from blood, taken in a trial of the OX40 agonist ivuxolimab. Every receptor here comes from an adult with an advanced solid tumor such as melanoma, head and neck, liver or kidney cancer.

The V and J genes are TRBV2 and TRBJ1-1; D not resolved. With 7 bases removed from V and 4 bases from J, the gap between germline ends came to 16 bases. Germline assignment: CDR1 SNHLY and CDR2 FYNNEI. The CDR3 runs to 14 residues. CDR3 sequence reads: CASMVAAGGTEAFF. The CDR3 nucleotides read TGTGCCAGCATGGTCGCAGCAGGCGGCACTGAAGCTTTCTTT. Full variable domain (outside the CDR3, taken from reference TRBV2 and TRBJ1-1): EPEVTQTPSHQVTQMGQEVILRCVPISNHLYFYWYRQILGQKVEFLVSFYNNEISEKSEIFDDQFSVERPDGSNFTLKIRSTKLEDSAMYFCASMVAAGGTEAFFGQGTRLTVV.

This chain uses TRBV19 with TRBJ2-7; D assignment may be TRBD1 or TRBD2 (5 bases each). Looked up from germline, CDR1 is LNHDA and CDR2 is SQIVND (reference sequence). The CDR3 runs 16 residues. The V and J ends lost 6 bases and 6 bases respectively, with 24 bases between them. CDR3 sequence (DNA): TGTGCCAGTAGCCGACTCCCGACCCGGGACGAGGTCGAGCAGTACTTC. Amino acid sequence: CASSRLPTRDEVEQYF.

This chain uses TRBV6-6 with TRBJ2-7, with D unresolved. This CDR3 is 13 amino acids long. Germline loops: CDR1 MNHNY, CDR2 SVGAGI (reference sequence). Trimming removed 6 bases at V and 4 bases at J, with 13 bases between. CDR3 amino acids: CASRQRNLYEQYF. The DNA of the CDR3 is TGTGCCAGCAGACAGAGAAACCTATACGAGCAGTACTTC.

The V and J genes are TRBV2 and TRBJ1-5; TRBD1 aligns across 7 bases. The CDR3 totals 14 residues. Per the germline V gene, CDR1 is SNHLY and CDR2 is FYNNEI. The trim removed 7 bases at V and 6 bases at J, leaving 9 bases unmatched. CDR3 DNA sequence: TGTGCCAGCAACACAGACAGGGTGGGTCAGCCCCAGCATTTT. Residues: CASNTDRVGQPQHF.

This chain links TRBV7-8 with TRBJ2-7, with 11 bases lining up with TRBD2. The germline gives CDR1 SGHVS, CDR2 FQNEAQ. The CDR3 runs 19 residues. The V segment lost 5 bases and the J segment 2 bases; nucleotides outside the gene matches: 17. CDR3 sequence (DNA): TGTGCCAGCAGCAAAGCCTCGGGTCAGACTAGCGGGGCTGCCTACGAGCAGTACTTC. Translating it yields CASSKASGQTSGAAYEQYF. Combining the CDR3 with reference TRBV7-8 and TRBJ2-7 gives the whole variable domain GAGVSQSPRYKVAKRGQDVALRCDPISGHVSLFWYQQALGQGPEFLTYFQNEAQLDKSGLPSDRFFAERPEGSVSTLKIQRTQQEDSAVYLCASSKASGQTSGAAYEQYFGPGTRLTVT.

This chain links TRBV2 with TRBJ1-5; no clear D gene. The length of the CDR3 is 13 residues. Trimming pared 2 bases from V and 9 bases from J, leaving 11 bases between. Germline assignment: CDR1 SNHLY and CDR2 FYNNEI. The CDR3, as DNA: TGTGCCAGCAGTGAATTGGCAGCCGGGCCCCAGCATTTT. It translates to CASSELAAGPQHF.

V is TRBV7-2 and J is TRBJ2-2, with D unresolved. With 1 base removed from V and 2 bases from J, the gap between germline ends came to 5 bases. Germline V gene sequence: CDR1 SGHTA, CDR2 FQGNSA. The CDR3 loop spans 14 amino acids. DNA of the CDR3: TGTGCCAGCAGCTTAGGCCGCAACACCGGGGAGCTGTTTTTT. The encoded protein is CASSLGRNTGELFF. Combining the CDR3 with reference TRBV7-2 and TRBJ2-2 gives the whole variable domain GAGVSQSPSNKVTEKGKDVELRCDPISGHTALYWYRQSLGQGLEFLIYFQGNSAPDKSGLPSDRFSAERTGGSVSTLTIQRTQQEDSAVYLCASSLGRNTGELFFGEGSRLTVL.

The CDR3 region is CASSPLPTGSHEQYF. The CDR3 nucleotides are TGTGCCAGCTCACCATTGCCGACAGGGTCCCACGAGCAGTACTTC. The rearrangement uses TRBV18 and TRBJ2-7, with 7 bases aligning to TRBD1. Losses at the gene ends were 2 bases for V and 5 bases for J; bases not matched to a gene: 9. CDR3 size: 15 residues. Germline V gene lookup returns CDR1 KGHSH and CDR2 LQKENI. The full variable domain, rest sourced from reference TRBV18 and TRBJ2-7, is NAGVMQNPRHLVRRRGQEARLRCSPMKGHSHVYWYRQLPEEGLKFMVYLQKENIIDESGMPKERFSAEFPKEGPSILRIQQVVRGDSAAYFCASSPLPTGSHEQYFGPGTRLTVT.

The chain combines TRBV5-1 with TRBJ2-5, with 8 positions matching TRBD2. CDR1 SGHRS and CDR2 YFSETQ come from the germline V gene. The CDR3 length is 16 residues. The junction had 7 bases not matched to a gene; V was cut back by 1 base and J by 2 bases. The CDR3 sequence is CASSLSSGGGQETQYF. The DNA for the CDR3 is TGCGCCAGCAGCTTGTCCAGCGGGGGAGGGCAAGAGACCCAGTACTTC.

Comments on this clone: Other DNA sequences in the same sample also yield this CDR3. The genes are TRBV7-3 and TRBJ2-1; D unclear. The CDR3 loop spans 13 amino acids. The V gene's germline CDR1 is SGHTA and CDR2 FQGTGA. Trimming removed 3 bases at V and 0 bases at J, with 3 bases between. The CDR3, as DNA: TGTGCCAGCAGCTTGGGCTCCTACAATGAGCAGTTCTTC. Its translation: CASSLGSYNEQFF.

The V gene is TRBV16, the J gene TRBJ2-3; D is perhaps TRBD2 (7 bases). Germline CDR1 reads KGHSY; CDR2 reads FQNENV. The CDR3 extends over 17 amino acids. Trimming pared 0 bases from V and 1 base from J, leaving 14 bases between. CDR3 residues: CASSQSLRGAGTDTQYF. The CDR3 coding sequence is TGTGCCAGCAGCCAATCCCTTCGGGGGGCTGGCACAGATACGCAGTATTTT.

The chain is built from TRBV6-5 and TRBJ2-7, with 11 bases lining up with TRBD2. The trim removed 6 bases at V and 6 bases at J, leaving 10 bases unmatched. CDR3 length: 15 residues. The germline gives CDR1 MNHEY, CDR2 SVGAGI. CDR3 loop: CASRDYLGLAGEQYF. Here the CDR3 DNA reads TGTGCCAGCAGGGACTACCTAGGACTAGCGGGCGAGCAGTACTTC.

This chain uses TRBV5-1 with TRBJ2-7, with a possible D match to TRBD2 (5 bases). The V end was cut by 4 bases, the J end by 0 bases, with 17 bases between. The CDR3 length is 16 residues. CDR1 is SGHRS and CDR2 is YFSETQ in the germline V gene. The CDR3 DNA is TGCGCCAGCAGCCCCGGACCGGGGTCCCCCTCCTACGAGCAGTACTTC. It encodes CASSPGPGSPSYEQYF.

This clone was detected only once. This rearrangement joins TRBV23-1 to TRBJ2-6; D is tentatively TRBD1 or TRBD2 (5 bases each). TRBV23-1 counts as an open reading frame of uncertain function. The V gene lost 4 bases and the J gene lost 0 bases, with 22 bases spanning the gap. This CDR3 has 20 residues. In DNA form, the CDR3 reads TGCGCCAGCAGTCCACTGGGGACGGGATTGGGAAGCTCTGGGGCCAACGTCCTGACTTTC. Translated, it gives CASSPLGTGLGSSGANVLTF.

The gene calls are TRBV2 and TRBJ2-2; 9 nucleotides agree with TRBD1. Germline V gives CDR1 SNHLY, CDR2 FYNNEI. V gave up 3 bases and J gave up 4 bases; unmatched junction bases: 0. CDR3 size: 14 residues. The chain's CDR3 is CASSEDRGTGELFF. CDR3 DNA: TGTGCCAGCAGTGAGGACAGGGGCACCGGGGAGCTGTTTTTT.

The chain joins TRBV5-1 to TRBJ2-1; the D is unclear. Germline CDR1 is SGHRS and CDR2 is YFSETQ. V was pared by 4 bases and J by 0 bases, with 14 bases between. This CDR3 has 16 amino acids. The CDR3 DNA reads as TGCGCCAGCAGCCCGCTAGGACGGAGCTCCTACAATGAGCAGTTCTTC. Protein: CASSPLGRSSYNEQFF.

This clone has only a few counts. Other DNA sequences in this specimen translate into the identical CDR3. The chain carries TRBV6-1 and TRBJ2-6; TRBD2 aligns across 7 bases. Germline CDR1 MNHNS, CDR2 SASEGT. With V trimmed by 3 bases and J by 1 base, 0 bases remained unmatched. CDR3 length: 15 residues. CDR3 region: CASSEGGSGANVLTF. DNA for the CDR3: TGTGCCAGCAGTGAGGGGGGGTCTGGGGCCAACGTCCTGACTTTC.

The sample holds a few counts of this clone. V gene TRBV5-1 combines with J gene TRBJ2-2; tentatively, D is TRBD1 (5 bases). V shed 1 base and J shed 4 bases, with 8 bases lying between them. Looked up from germline, CDR1 is SGHRS and CDR2 is YFSETQ. This CDR3 is 14 amino acids long. The CDR3 spells CASSLYRITGELFF. Written as DNA, the CDR3 is TGCGCCAGCAGCTTGTACAGGATCACCGGGGAGCTGTTTTTT. The whole variable domain, filled in from reference TRBV5-1 and TRBJ2-2, reads KAGVTQTPRYLIKTRGQQVTLSCSPISGHRSVSWYQQTPGQGLQFLFEYFSETQRNKGNFPGRFSGRQFSNSRSEMNVSTLELGDSALYLCASSLYRITGELFFGEGSRLTVL.

The chain recombines TRBV7-3 with TRBJ2-1; possible D gene TRBD2, 5 bases. The CDR3 runs 15 residues. Germline CDR1 SGHTA, CDR2 FQGTGA. Trimming took 0 bases from V and 8 from J, leaving 14 bases between them. This chain's CDR3 is CASSLTGRPDYEQFF. CDR3 sequence (DNA): TGTGCCAGCAGCTTAACTGGCCGGCCGGACTATGAGCAGTTCTTC.

This rearrangement joins TRBV25-1 to TRBJ2-5; no definite D call. There are 15 residues in the CDR3. V was clipped by 1 base and J by 5 bases, with 14 bases between them. Germline V gene lookup returns CDR1 MGHDK and CDR2 SYGVNS. The CDR3 region has the DNA TGTGCCAGCAGTGAATCCCTAGGGTTAGGGGAGACCCAGTACTTC. As protein: CASSESLGLGETQYF.

This clone was observed once. The chain employs TRBV19 and TRBJ2-6; 7 bases fit TRBD1. The germline CDR1 and CDR2 sequences are LNHDA and SQIVND (reference sequence). The CDR3 runs 15 residues. J gave up 4 bases and V 7 bases, and 7 bases lay outside the gene matches. This CDR3 is CASNEGAKGANVLTF. The CDR3, as DNA: TGTGCCAGTAATGAGGGGGCGAAAGGGGCCAACGTCCTGACTTTC.

The chain carries TRBV19 and TRBJ1-4, with 7 bases fitting TRBD1. After removal of 3 bases from V and 6 bases from J, the junction contained 7 bases not matched to a gene. This CDR3 region has 15 residues. The germline gives CDR1 LNHDA, CDR2 SQIVND (reference sequence). Here the CDR3 reads CASSMGDRDYEKLFF. CDR3 in DNA: TGTGCCAGTAGTATGGGCGACAGGGATTATGAAAAACTGTTTTTT.

The chain has TRBV5-1 and TRBJ2-3; 7 bases are shared with TRBD1. Trimming removed 4 bases from V and 2 bases from J; junction bases left unmatched: 7. Germline lookup yields CDR1 SGHRS and CDR2 YFSETQ. The CDR3 totals 15 residues. CDR3 in DNA: TGCGCCAGCAGCCTCACAGGGGAACCCACAGATACGCAGTATTTT. Its protein is CASSLTGEPTDTQYF. The variable domain in full, with the rest retrieved from reference TRBV5-1 and TRBJ2-3, is KAGVTQTPRYLIKTRGQQVTLSCSPISGHRSVSWYQQTPGQGLQFLFEYFSETQRNKGNFPGRFSGRQFSNSRSEMNVSTLELGDSALYLCASSLTGEPTDTQYFGPGTRLTVL.

V gene TRBV6-5 combines with J gene TRBJ1-1; D unclear. The CDR3 totals 11 residues. Germline V gene data show CDR1 as MNHEY and CDR2 as SVGAGI. V dropped 8 bases and J dropped 2 bases, with 6 bases sitting between them. The CDR3 bases are TGTGCCAGCGGACGTAACACTGAAGCTTTCTTT. It translates to CASGRNTEAFF.

The chain carries TRBV9 and TRBJ1-2, with a tentative D call TRBD1 (5 bases). The CDR3 length is 11 residues. The germline V gene encodes CDR1 SGDLS and CDR2 YYNGEE. The V end was cut by 4 bases, the J end by 7 bases, with 8 bases between. The CDR3 nucleotides read TGTGCCAGCAGCTTGGACACTGGCTACACCTTC. It specifies CASSLDTGYTF.

The V call is TRBV5-4, the J call TRBJ1-5; 10 nucleotides agree with TRBD1. CDR3 length: 17 amino acids. The germline V gene encodes CDR1 SGHNT and CDR2 YYREEE (reference sequence). The V and J ends lost 4 bases and 2 bases, in that order; junction bases with no gene match: 9. Here the CDR3 DNA reads TGTGCCAGCAGCCGCTCTCGGACAGGGGGAGGCAATCAGCCCCAGCATTTT. Amino acid sequence: CASSRSRTGGGNQPQHF.

The chain couples TRBV6-5 to TRBJ1-5; D remains unclear. This CDR3 spans 13 amino acids. V was clipped by 8 bases and J by 1 base, with 9 bases between them. CDR1 and CDR2 from the germline V gene are MNHEY and SVGAGI. CDR3 protein: CASREGSNQPQHF. CDR3 coding DNA: TGTGCCAGCCGGGAAGGGAGCAATCAGCCCCAGCATTTT.

The rearrangement joins TRBV20-1 to TRBJ1-2, with no clear D. Per the germline V gene, CDR1 is DFQATT and CDR2 is SNEGSKA (reference sequence). V was shortened by 3 bases and J by 5 bases, with 7 bases between the two germline ends. The CDR3 sequence is 11 residues long. This chain's CDR3 is CSASPQYGYTF. The CDR3 region has the DNA TGCAGTGCTAGCCCCCAGTATGGCTACACCTTC.

The chain joins TRBV28 to TRBJ1-1; TRBD1 is a possible D gene (5 bases). V was trimmed by 3 bases and J by 0 bases, leaving 8 bases between them. Germline V gene data show CDR1 as MDHEN and CDR2 as SYDVKM. The CDR3 is made up of 14 amino acids. CDR3 amino acids: CASSFGQMNTEAFF. CDR3 DNA sequence: TGTGCCAGCAGTTTTGGACAAATGAACACTGAAGCTTTCTTT.

The chain couples TRBV2 to TRBJ2-1, with D perhaps being TRBD1 or TRBD2 (5 bases each). The V gene lost 8 bases and the J gene lost 9 bases, with 20 bases spanning the gap. Per germline, CDR1 SNHLY and CDR2 FYNNEI. The CDR3 runs 14 residues. CDR3 bases: TGTGCCAGCCCTTCCGGGACCAGCGGTGGTGAGCAGTTCTTC. This encodes CASPSGTSGGEQFF.